This T cell receptor beta chain emerged from a study of OX40 agonist ivuxolimab in advanced cancers. At the level of the study: Among those enrolled, mean age was 60 years (range about 23 to 90) and roughly 84% were male.

This clone is medium-sized within its sample. The target antigen is unknown. Clones were read by immunoSEQ multiplex PCR, and TCRdb kept only the in-frame ones, dropping some. The sample lists about 59,000 clones; about nine tenths were seen once. Autoimmune disease history or systemic immunosuppression meant exclusion. Study results and limitations: In the 0.1 to 3.0 mg/kg range, CD4+ and CD8+ blood T cells had expanded clonally by week 6.

V was pared by 4 bases and J by 4 bases, with 6 bases of the junction left unmatched. CDR1 SGDLS and CDR2 YYNGEE come from the germline V gene. The CDR3 has 14 residues. This clonotype was sampled from an adult with an advanced solid tumor such as melanoma, head and neck, liver or kidney cancer. The rearrangement joins TRBV9 to TRBJ1-1; 8 nucleotides match TRBD1. This sample comprised CD4+ or CD8+ T cells sorted from blood, obtained in a trial of the OX40 agonist ivuxolimab. CDR3 coding DNA: TGTGCCAGCAGCACCGGACAGGGAGGCACTGAAGCTTTCTTT. It yields the protein CASSTGQGGTEAFF. Complete variable domain (other parts from reference TRBV9 and TRBJ1-1): DSGVTQTPKHLITATGQRVTLRCSPRSGDLSVYWYQQSLDQGLQFLIQYYNGEERAKGNILERFSAQQFPDLHSELNLSSLELGDSALYFCASSTGQGGTEAFFGQGTRLTVV.